This T cell receptor beta chain came from a study of identical twins. This CDR3 contains 12 residues. Germline CDR1 DFQATT, CDR2 SNEGSKA (reference sequence). The V end was cut by 1 base, the J end by 6 bases, with 7 bases between. A single record per CDR3 protein comes from TCRdb applying MiXCR to the 5' RACE reads. The sample lists some 1,600,000 distinct CDR3 sequences; 32% were seen once. As for this clonotype: Its antigen is unidentified.

Study observations and caveats: In monozygotic twins, models underestimated the sharing of out-of-frame TCR alpha. The presence of invariant MAIT and iNKT cells could partly confound analyses of zero-insertion sequences.

The clonotype comes from a newborn girl in good health. The specimen sequenced was cord blood. The chain employs TRBV20-1 and TRBJ2-1, with D hard to call. In DNA, the CDR3 is TGCAGTGCTAGAGTAGTTGCCAATGAGCAGTTCTTC. Translating gives CSARVVANEQFF.